This record looks at one T cell receptor beta chain sequence and its context. As yet, its antigen is unknown. Using immunoSEQ multiplex PCR, the repertoire was profiled, and TCRdb retains in-frame clones only, with some absent. The sample has roughly 140,000 clones, 92% seen once. The sample belongs to a study of CD4+ T cells in melanoma. From germline, CDR1 is SNHLY and CDR2 FYNNEI. The CDR3 is 13 amino acids. V shed 5 bases and J shed 4 bases, with 12 bases lying between them. Study results and caveats: Neoantigen-specific CD4+ T cells in melanoma reportedly had diverse differentiation states. A reported correlation linked neoantigen-specific CD4+ T cells to CD8+, macrophage and B cell function.

The rearrangement links TRBV2 to TRBJ2-7; D is perhaps TRBD2 (6 bases). This clonotype originated in a human donor with melanoma. CDR3 sequence reads: CASSLGGLYEQYF. As DNA, the CDR3 is TGTGCCAGCAGTCTTGGAGGGTTGTACGAGCAGTACTTC.